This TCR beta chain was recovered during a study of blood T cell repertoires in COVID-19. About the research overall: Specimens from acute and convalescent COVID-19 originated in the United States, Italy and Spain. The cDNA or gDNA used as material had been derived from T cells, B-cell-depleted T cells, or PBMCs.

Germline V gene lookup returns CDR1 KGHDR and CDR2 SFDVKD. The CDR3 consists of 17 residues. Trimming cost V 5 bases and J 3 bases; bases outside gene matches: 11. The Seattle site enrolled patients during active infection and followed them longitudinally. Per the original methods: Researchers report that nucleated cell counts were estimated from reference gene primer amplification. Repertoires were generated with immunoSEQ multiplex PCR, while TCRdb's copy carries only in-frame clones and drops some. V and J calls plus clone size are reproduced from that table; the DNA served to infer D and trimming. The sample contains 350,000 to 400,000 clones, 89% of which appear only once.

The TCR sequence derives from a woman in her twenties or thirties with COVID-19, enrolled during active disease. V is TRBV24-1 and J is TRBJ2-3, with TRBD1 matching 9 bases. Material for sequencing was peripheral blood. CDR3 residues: CATSGVSGTGSTDTQYF. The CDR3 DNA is TGTGCCACCAGTGGGGTCTCCGGGACAGGGAGTACAGATACGCAGTATTTT.